Each of the 20 T cell receptor beta chains below was sequenced from the same sample in a study of blood T cell repertoires in COVID-19. The assay was immunoSEQ multiplex PCR, and TCRdb's table has in-frame clones only and misses some. Of approximately 200,000 clones in the sample, roughly 80% are singletons; the top ten hold approximately 1.4%. Material for sequencing was PBMCs or T cells enriched from blood (not recorded which). These receptors were collected from a woman between 35 and 50 years old with acute COVID-19.

V and J are TRBV6-2 or TRBV6-3 and TRBJ1-4, with D hard to call. Trimming removed 2 bases at V and 8 bases at J, with 12 bases between. Germline CDR1 MNHEY, CDR2 SVGEGT. This CDR3 region has 14 residues. As DNA, the CDR3 is TGTGCCAGCAGTTACGGACTTCGCGGCGAAAAACTGTTTTTT. Translation: CASSYGLRGEKLFF.

V gene TRBV9 combines with J gene TRBJ1-6; D is possibly TRBD1 (5 bases). The V end lost 1 base, the J end lost 6 bases, and 11 bases lay between the germline ends. Germline V gene data show CDR1 as SGDLS and CDR2 as YYNGEE. This CDR3 comprises 15 residues. Here the CDR3 DNA reads TGTGCCAGCAGCGTAACGGACGGGGGTAATTCACCCCTCCACTTT. It codes for CASSVTDGGNSPLHF.

The chain is built from TRBV6-5 and TRBJ2-3, with 7 bases lining up with TRBD1. The CDR3 spans 15 residues. Germline loops: CDR1 MNHEY, CDR2 SVGAGI. The V and J ends lost 7 bases and 0 bases, in that order; junction bases with no gene match: 7. The DNA for the CDR3 is TGTGCCAGCAATACAGGGGATGGTAGCACAGATACGCAGTATTTT. Its protein is CASNTGDGSTDTQYF.

The J gene is TRBJ2-7, the V gene TRBV2, with a weak D call TRBD2 (5 bases). V was clipped by 4 bases and J by 7 bases, with 17 bases between them. This CDR3 has 14 amino acids. Germline CDR1 and CDR2: SNHLY and FYNNEI. The CDR3 sequence is CASSVRGRVSEQYF. CDR3 DNA sequence: TGTGCCAGCAGTGTTCGAGGGAGAGTGAGTGAGCAGTACTTC.

V gene TRBV30 combines with J gene TRBJ2-7; 7 bases match TRBD2. Germline assignment: CDR1 GTSNPN and CDR2 SVGIG (reference sequence). This CDR3 comprises 14 residues. With V trimmed by 2 bases and J by 3 bases, 7 bases remained unmatched. DNA for the CDR3: TGTGCCTGGAGTCGGGACTACTTAAACTACGAGCAGTACTTC. Translated: CAWSRDYLNYEQYF.

There are many counts of this clone. CDR3 amino acids: CASSGGQGNNSPLHF. The CDR3 DNA follows: TGCGCCAGCAGCGGAGGACAGGGGAACAATTCACCCCTCCACTTT. The rearrangement links TRBV5-1 to TRBJ1-6, with 9 bases aligning to TRBD1. CDR3 length: 15 residues. Germline loops: CDR1 SGHRS, CDR2 YFSETQ. Trimming at V came to 4 bases and at J to 7 bases, leaving 6 bases not matched to a gene.

The table lists this clone with a few counts. The chain has TRBV6-5 and TRBJ2-5, with 8 bases aligning to TRBD1. CDR1 is MNHEY and CDR2 is SVGAGI in the germline V gene. The CDR3 runs to 15 residues. J gave up 2 bases and V 5 bases, and 7 bases lay outside the gene matches. CDR3 DNA: TGTGCCAGCAGTCGCAGGGGGCGAGAGCAAGAGACCCAGTACTTC. This codes for CASSRRGREQETQYF.

The chain combines TRBV24-1 with TRBJ2-3; 9 nucleotides agree with TRBD2. CDR1 KGHDR and CDR2 SFDVKD come from the germline V gene. The CDR3 runs to 17 residues. After removal of 3 bases from V and 0 bases from J, the junction contained 6 bases not matched to a gene. CDR3 sequence: CATSDLIAGESTDTQYF. CDR3 nucleotide sequence: TGTGCCACCAGTGATCTAATAGCGGGGGAGAGCACAGATACGCAGTATTTT.

The V gene is TRBV15, the J gene TRBJ2-7; D ambiguous. Per the germline V gene, CDR1 is LNHNV and CDR2 is YYDKDF (reference sequence). CDR3 length: 16 amino acids. The V end lost 3 bases, the J end lost 2 bases, and 17 bases lay between the germline ends. The CDR3 region is CATSREFRRSPYEQYF. The CDR3 DNA reads TGTGCCACCAGCAGGGAATTCCGGAGAAGTCCCTACGAGCAGTACTTC.

The genes are TRBV3-1 (or the pseudogene TRBV3-2) and TRBJ2-1; D possibly corresponds to TRBD2 (6 bases). This CDR3 is 13 amino acids long. The V and J ends lost 4 bases and 7 bases respectively, with 11 bases between them. The germline CDR1 and CDR2 sequences are LGHDT and YNNKEL (reference sequence). This CDR3 reads CASSRYSGNEQFF. CDR3 DNA: TGTGCCAGCAGCCGCTATAGCGGTAATGAGCAGTTCTTC.

This clone was seen more than once but under ten times. V gene TRBV18 combines with J gene TRBJ1-6, with a possible D match to TRBD1 (5 bases). Trimming shortened V by 6 bases and J by 4 bases, and 13 bases separated the two germline ends. Germline-derived CDR1 and CDR2 are KGHSH and LQKENI. This CDR3 has 15 residues. CDR3 DNA: TGTGCCAGCTCGCGCGCGGGACCATATAATTCACCCCTCCACTTT. It encodes CASSRAGPYNSPLHF.

This clone was seen once. CDR3: CASSTSGLYQETQYF. CDR3 nucleotides: TGTGCCAGCAGTACTAGCGGTTTGTACCAAGAGACCCAGTACTTC. The gene calls are TRBV6-2 or TRBV6-3 and TRBJ2-5, with 8 bases lining up with TRBD2. The J segment lost 0 bases and the V segment lost 5 bases, leaving 5 bases of the junction unmatched. Germline V lookup: CDR1 MNHEY, CDR2 SVGEGT. The CDR3 totals 15 residues.

Here the CDR3 reads CSVEVPRRQALYGYTF. The CDR3 nucleotides read TGCAGCGTTGAAGTACCGAGAAGACAGGCGCTCTATGGCTACACCTTC. V usage is TRBV29-1 and J usage is TRBJ1-2; TRBD1 is a possible D gene (6 bases). This CDR3 comprises 16 residues. Germline V CDR1 and CDR2: SQVTM, ANQGSEA. Trimming removed 1 base at V and 4 bases at J, with 19 bases between.

The V and J genes are TRBV13 and TRBJ2-1, with a weak D call TRBD1 (5 bases). Trimming took 0 bases from V and 0 from J, leaving 9 bases between them. CDR3 length equals 16 residues. Germline V gene data show CDR1 as PRHDT and CDR2 as FYEKMQ (reference sequence). CDR3 in amino acids: CASSLGGRGSYNEQFF. The CDR3 DNA follows: TGTGCCAGCAGCTTAGGGGGTAGGGGCTCCTACAATGAGCAGTTCTTC.

The genes are TRBV5-1 and TRBJ1-1, with D perhaps TRBD1 (6 bases). Trimming pared 4 bases from V and 2 bases from J, leaving 18 bases between. The germline gives CDR1 SGHRS, CDR2 YFSETQ. The CDR3 runs 16 residues. The CDR3 region is CASSGRQDRSNTEAFF. The CDR3 bases are TGCGCCAGCAGCGGTCGACAGGACAGAAGTAACACTGAAGCTTTCTTT. Variable domain in full (rest from reference TRBV5-1 and TRBJ1-1): KAGVTQTPRYLIKTRGQQVTLSCSPISGHRSVSWYQQTPGQGLQFLFEYFSETQRNKGNFPGRFSGRQFSNSRSEMNVSTLELGDSALYLCASSGRQDRSNTEAFFGQGTRLTVV.

The rearrangement uses TRBV11-3 and TRBJ2-1, with D perhaps matching TRBD2 (6 bases). The CDR3 length is 14 residues. Germline CDR1 and CDR2: SGHNT and YENEEA. V was shortened by 5 bases and J by 4 bases, with 12 bases between the two germline ends. The CDR3 DNA reads TGTGCCAGCAGCCTCCCCGGGAGATACAATGAGCAGTTCTTC. This translates into CASSLPGRYNEQFF.

The chain has TRBV18 and TRBJ1-1; D call uncertain. The CDR3 totals 13 residues. The germline V gene has CDR1 KGHSH and CDR2 LQKENI. Between the trimmed V and J ends, which lost 10 bases and 2 bases, there was a span of 14 bases. The CDR3 bases are TGTGCCAACCAAGAGGAAATAAACACTGAAGCTTTCTTT. It yields the protein CANQEEINTEAFF.

The rearrangement links TRBV6-5 to TRBJ1-1, with TRBD1 matching over 7 bases. The trim removed 4 bases at V and 4 bases at J, leaving 6 bases unmatched. The germline V gene has CDR1 MNHEY and CDR2 SVGAGI. The length of the CDR3 is 14 residues. The CDR3 sequence: CASSLRGLRTEAFF. The DNA for the CDR3 is TGTGCCAGCAGTTTGAGGGGGCTGCGCACTGAAGCTTTCTTT.

CDR3 in amino acids: CASSSLLAGGELFF. The DNA of the CDR3 is TGTGCCAGCAGTTCCCTCCTAGCTGGCGGGGAGCTGTTTTTT. The chain employs TRBV2 and TRBJ2-2; D possibly corresponds to TRBD2 (5 bases). Germline V CDR1 and CDR2: SNHLY, FYNNEI. The length of the CDR3 is 14 residues. Trimming took off 5 bases at V and 7 bases at J, with 14 bases between the two ends.

The rearrangement joins TRBV5-1 to TRBJ1-6; possible D gene TRBD1, 5 bases. Trimming removed 4 bases from V and 7 bases from J, with 18 bases in between. Germline V lookup: CDR1 SGHRS, CDR2 YFSETQ. The length of the CDR3 is 16 residues. In DNA, the CDR3 is TGCGCCAGCAGCCAGGACATGCGCGGGGCCAATTCACCCCTCCACTTT. It is translated as CASSQDMRGANSPLHF.